The 8 T cell receptor beta chains given below trace back to one sample, sequenced in a study of neurological immune-mediated disorders. From the 5' RACE reads, TCRdb called clonotypes with MiXCR, one entry per CDR3 protein. The sample has 55,000 to 65,000 distinct CDR3 sequences; over 3.5% are singletons. Sequenced input: PBMCs. Every receptor here comes from a woman aged 50 to 65 with multiple sclerosis.

In this sample, this clonotype turned up a few times. This chain links TRBV12-3 or TRBV12-4 with TRBJ1-6; the match to TRBD1 covers 7 bases. V was pared by 6 bases and J by 7 bases, with 3 bases of the junction left unmatched. The CDR3 covers 13 residues. CDR3 sequence (DNA): TGTGCCAGCAGCCCAGGGGGGAATTCACCCCTCCACTTT. Its translation is CASSPGGNSPLHF.

This clonotype was recorded at least ten times. This chain links TRBV7-8 with TRBJ1-5; D might be TRBD1 (5 bases). Germline-derived CDR1 and CDR2 are SGHVS and FQNEAQ. The CDR3 extends over 13 amino acids. V dropped 2 bases and J dropped 7 bases, with 9 bases sitting between them. The CDR3 DNA sequence: TGTGCCAGCAGCTTACAGGGAGCCCAGCCCCAGCATTTT. Protein: CASSLQGAQPQHF.

This clonotype was detected ten times or more. This sequence joins TRBV12-3 or TRBV12-4 and TRBJ2-7; 9 positions agree with TRBD2. V lost 5 bases, J lost 6 bases, and 2 bases stayed unmatched. The CDR3 consists of 12 residues. DNA for the CDR3: TGTGCCAGCAGTCTGACTAGCGGCGAGCAGTACTTC. This translates into CASSLTSGEQYF.

This clonotype has ten or more counts. V usage is TRBV29-1 and J usage is TRBJ2-1, with D possibly called TRBD1 or TRBD2 (6 bases each). Germline CDR1 and CDR2: SQVTM and ANQGSEA. V was shortened by 6 bases and J by 5 bases, with 14 bases between the two germline ends. The CDR3 totals 13 residues. CDR3 coding DNA: TGCAGCGTGGAGGGGGGTAACAACAATGAGCAGTTCTTC. Protein sequence: CSVEGGNNNEQFF.

This clonotype was seen repeatedly, ten times or more. The chain carries TRBV20-1 and TRBJ2-1; D ambiguous. Trimming cost V 3 bases and J 8 bases, with 11 bases left between them. The CDR3 length is 12 residues. The germline gives CDR1 DFQATT, CDR2 SNEGSKA (reference sequence). The CDR3 DNA sequence: TGCAGTGCTAGTCTAGTAATCGATGAGCAGTTCTTC. The encoded protein is CSASLVIDEQFF.

This clonotype showed up just a few times. The rearrangement joins TRBV5-1 to TRBJ1-1; 10 bases line up with TRBD1. Germline values: CDR1 SGHRS, CDR2 YFSETQ. Germline trimming cut 3 bases from V and 2 bases from J; bases unmatched to any gene: 1. The CDR3 loop spans 14 amino acids. The CDR3 spells CASSWDRGNTEAFF. CDR3 sequence (DNA): TGCGCCAGCAGCTGGGACAGGGGAAACACTGAAGCTTTCTTT.

For this clonotype: This may be a read error, as it is one base from a much larger clone. V is TRBV20-1 and J is TRBJ2-5; D not certain. The V end was cut by 3 bases, the J end by 5 bases, with 19 bases between. The CDR3 is 15 residues long. In germline, CDR1 is DFQATT, CDR2 SNEGSKA (reference sequence). The CDR3 sequence is CSASFLGHPAETQYF. In nucleotides, the CDR3 is TGCAGTGCTAGTTTTCTGGGCCACCCGGCGGAGACCCAGTACTTC.

The chain joins TRBV20-1 to TRBJ2-3, with TRBD2 identical over 10 bases. The length of the CDR3 is 14 residues. V lost 3 bases, J lost 7 bases, and 7 bases stayed unmatched. CDR1 is DFQATT, CDR2 SNEGSKA, per germline (reference sequence). The CDR3 sequence: CSASASGSSNTQYF. The CDR3 DNA reads as TGCAGTGCTAGCGCTAGCGGGAGTTCGAATACGCAGTATTTT.